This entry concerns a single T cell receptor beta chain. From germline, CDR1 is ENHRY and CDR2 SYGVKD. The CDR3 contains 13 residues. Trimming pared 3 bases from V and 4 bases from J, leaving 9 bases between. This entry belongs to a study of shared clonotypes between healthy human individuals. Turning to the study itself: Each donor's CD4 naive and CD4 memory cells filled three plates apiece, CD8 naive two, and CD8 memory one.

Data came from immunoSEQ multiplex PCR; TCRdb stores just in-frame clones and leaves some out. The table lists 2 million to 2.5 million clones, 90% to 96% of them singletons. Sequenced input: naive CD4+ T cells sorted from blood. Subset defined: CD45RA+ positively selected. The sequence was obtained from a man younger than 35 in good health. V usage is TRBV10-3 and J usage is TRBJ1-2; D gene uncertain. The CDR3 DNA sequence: TGTGCCATCAGTGAATGGATGGGCTATGGCTACACCTTC. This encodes CAISEWMGYGYTF.